This TCR beta chain was profiled in a study of multiple sclerosis patients with progressive multifocal leukoencephalopathy. Libraries were prepared by immunoSEQ multiplex PCR; TCRdb keeps only in-frame clonotypes and omits some of them. The sample has some 31,000 clones, about nine tenths seen once. Time point specified: more than 5 months of natalizumab therapy. All patients had prior interferon beta, and all PML patients were female. Here the sequenced sample was PBMCs, taken from a patient treated with natalizumab. This TCR derives from a human donor with multiple sclerosis.

CDR3 region: CASSLAKPGQGSGNTIYF. The CDR3 DNA reads as TGTGCCAGCAGCTTGGCAAAGCCGGGACAGGGGTCTGGAAACACCATATATTTT. V and J are TRBV5-5 and TRBJ1-3; 10 bases agree with TRBD1. Trimming at V came to 0 bases and at J to 1 base, leaving 7 bases not matched to a gene. Germline V gene sequence: CDR1 SGHKS, CDR2 YYEKEE (reference sequence). The CDR3 has 18 amino acids.